These 5 T cell receptor beta chains share one sample of origin, sequenced in a study of blood T cell repertoires in COVID-19. The method was immunoSEQ multiplex PCR; TCRdb's version includes in-frame clones alone and lacks a portion of them. The sample records approximately 220,000 clones, over 80% being singletons. The sequencing sample was made of PBMCs or T cells enriched from blood (not recorded which). These receptors came from a woman between 35 and 50 years old who had recovered from COVID-19.

Notes on this clone: The CDR3 carries no conserved terminal phenylalanine or tryptophan, so it likely arises from a read error. This chain links TRBV6-5 with TRBJ1-1; no clear D. The CDR3 sequence is 15 residues long. Germline V gene data show CDR1 as MNHEY and CDR2 as SVGAGI. V lost 1 base and J 4 bases, leaving 13 bases between the germline ends. The CDR3 is CASSYLREWGTEAFL. The CDR3 coding sequence is TGTGCCAGCAGTTACTTAAGGGAATGGGGCACTGAAGCTTTCCTT.

Only one count was recorded for this clone. This chain joins TRBV9 and TRBJ2-2; TRBD2 matches 8 bases. Germline lookup yields CDR1 SGDLS and CDR2 YYNGEE. The V and J ends lost 1 base and 4 bases, in that order; junction bases with no gene match: 6. The CDR3 runs 16 residues. Here the CDR3 DNA reads TGTGCCAGCAGCGTATGGGCGGGAGGAGGCACCGGGGAGCTGTTTTTT. It is translated as CASSVWAGGGTGELFF.

This clone appeared once. The V gene is TRBV27, the J gene TRBJ1-2; perhaps TRBD1 as D (6 bases). The CDR3 sequence is 16 residues long. Germline V gene sequence: CDR1 MNHEY, CDR2 SMNVEV (reference sequence). Trimming removed 4 bases from V and 5 bases from J, with 20 bases in between. DNA of the CDR3: TGTGCCAGCAGTTCCGGACAGAGTCGATGGAGGTATGGCTACACCTTC. This translates into CASSSGQSRWRYGYTF.

CDR3 sequence reads: CASSPETGGDTQYF. Here the CDR3 DNA reads TGTGCCAGCTCACCGGAGACAGGGGGAGATACGCAGTATTTT. V is TRBV18 and J is TRBJ2-3, with 9 bases aligning to TRBD1. This CDR3 comprises 14 residues. The V gene's germline CDR1 is KGHSH and CDR2 LQKENI. V lost 3 bases and J lost 5; bases outside the gene matches: 3.

The chain couples TRBV5-5 to TRBJ2-7, with a weak D call TRBD2 (7 bases). V shed 3 bases and J shed 2 bases, with 12 bases lying between them. The V gene's germline CDR1 is SGHKS and CDR2 YYEKEE (reference sequence). The CDR3 is 14 residues long. The CDR3 spells CASSWGGGPYEQYF. The CDR3 DNA reads TGTGCCAGCAGCTGGGGAGGGGGTCCCTACGAGCAGTACTTC.